The 9 T cell receptor beta chains below were found in one sample sequenced in a study of Graves' ophthalmopathy and Graves' hyperthyroidism. Amplification of the TCR beta CDR3 regions used RNA transcripts (as template). The first-round RT-PCR employed HTBI primers together with the Qiagen OneStep RT-PCR kit. A multiplex PCR was then performed as the second round. Using its own MiXCR run on the multiplex PCR reads, TCRdb lists one record per CDR3 protein. Here the sample spans some 1.1 million distinct CDR3 sequences, 35% to 40% being singletons. Material for sequencing was peripheral blood or thyroid tissue (not recorded which). The receptors derive from an adult man with Graves' hyperthyroidism.

This clonotype was counted between two and nine times. The gene calls are TRBV20-1 and TRBJ2-2, with 9 bases aligning to TRBD1. Looked up from germline, CDR1 is DFQATT and CDR2 is SNEGSKA (reference sequence). V lost 5 bases, J lost 5 bases, and 12 bases stayed unmatched. The CDR3 contains 16 residues. The CDR3 reads CSAGRGTGFWTGELFF. CDR3 DNA: TGCAGTGCTGGAAGGGGGACAGGGTTTTGGACCGGGGAGCTGTTTTTT.

Worth noting for this clonotype: A much larger clonotype is one base distant, so this may be a read error. The chain carries TRBV7-2 and TRBJ2-5; D is unresolved. This CDR3 spans 13 amino acids. Looked up from germline, CDR1 is SGHTA and CDR2 is FQGNSA. The CDR3 sequence is CAGSPRRLETQYF. The DNA for the CDR3 is TGTGCCGGCAGCCCGCGAAGACTAGAGACCCAGTACTTC. The full variable domain, rest sourced from reference TRBV7-2 and TRBJ2-5, is GAGVSQSPSNKVTEKGKDVELRCDPISGHTALYWYRQSLGQGLEFLIYFQGNSAPDKSGLPSDRFSAERTGGSVSTLTIQRTQQEDSAVYLCAGSPRRLETQYFGPGTRLLVL.

This chain uses TRBV15 with TRBJ2-5, with 7 bases aligning to TRBD2. The DNA end favors TRBJ2-1, so the J call may be wrong. Per the germline V gene, CDR1 is LNHNV and CDR2 is YYDKDF (reference sequence). CDR3 length: 15 amino acids. The CDR3 loop is CATKPNKAGYGEQFF. The CDR3 nucleotides read TGTGCCACTAAGCCGAATAAAGCGGGGTACGGAGAGCAGTTCTTC.

The J gene is TRBJ1-4, the V gene TRBV4-3; 12 nucleotides align to TRBD1. After removal of 2 bases from V and 7 bases from J, the junction contained 5 bases not matched to a gene. This CDR3 comprises 16 residues. CDR1 LGHNA and CDR2 YSLEER come from the germline V gene. The DNA for the CDR3 is TGCGCCAGCAGCCAAATGGGGACAGGGGGCGTTGAAAAACTGTTTTTT. It encodes CASSQMGTGGVEKLFF.

This clonotype has more than one count but fewer than ten. The V and J genes are TRBV28 and TRBJ1-5; D remains ambiguous. V lost 3 bases and J lost 9, with 12 bases in between. Per the germline V gene, CDR1 is MDHEN and CDR2 is SYDVKM. CDR3 size: 13 residues. CDR3 sequence reads: CASSFPIGWPQHF. The DNA for the CDR3 is TGTGCCAGCAGTTTCCCCATCGGGTGGCCCCAGCATTTT.

This chain uses TRBV24-1 with TRBJ1-1, with a tentative D call TRBD1 (6 bases). V was cut by 8 bases and J by 5 bases, with 26 bases left in between. The CDR3 totals 17 residues. Germline CDR1 KGHDR, CDR2 SFDVKD. In nucleotides, the CDR3 is TGTGCCACCATAAGCCTGGCCAGGGGTAATCCGGAAACTGAAGCTTTCTTT. As protein: CATISLARGNPETEAFF.

The rearrangement links TRBV9 to TRBJ1-5, with unresolved D. Trimming removed 0 bases at V and 4 bases at J, with 8 bases between. The CDR3 loop spans 14 amino acids. Germline assignment: CDR1 SGDLS and CDR2 YYNGEE. DNA of the CDR3: TGTGCCAGCAGCGTAGGGGAAGGGAATCAGCCCCAGCATTTT. It encodes CASSVGEGNQPQHF.

This clonotype showed up many times. This rearrangement joins TRBV7-6 to TRBJ2-5; TRBD2 matches 8 bases. The CDR3 covers 16 residues. The V gene's germline CDR1 is SGHVS and CDR2 FNYEAQ. The V and J ends lost 2 bases and 2 bases, in that order; junction bases with no gene match: 7. The CDR3 DNA is TGTGCCAGCAGCTTAATAGCGGGACCGCCTCAAGAGACCCAGTACTTC. Amino acid sequence: CASSLIAGPPQETQYF.

Ten or more counts support this clonotype. This chain joins TRBV20-1 and TRBJ1-6; D might be TRBD1 (5 bases). The CDR3 consists of 14 residues. Germline lookup yields CDR1 DFQATT and CDR2 SNEGSKA (reference sequence). V dropped 1 base and J dropped 7 bases, with 11 bases sitting between them. The DNA for the CDR3 is TGCAGTGCTAGAGTTGGGACGGCGAATTCACCCCTCCACTTT. It encodes CSARVGTANSPLHF.